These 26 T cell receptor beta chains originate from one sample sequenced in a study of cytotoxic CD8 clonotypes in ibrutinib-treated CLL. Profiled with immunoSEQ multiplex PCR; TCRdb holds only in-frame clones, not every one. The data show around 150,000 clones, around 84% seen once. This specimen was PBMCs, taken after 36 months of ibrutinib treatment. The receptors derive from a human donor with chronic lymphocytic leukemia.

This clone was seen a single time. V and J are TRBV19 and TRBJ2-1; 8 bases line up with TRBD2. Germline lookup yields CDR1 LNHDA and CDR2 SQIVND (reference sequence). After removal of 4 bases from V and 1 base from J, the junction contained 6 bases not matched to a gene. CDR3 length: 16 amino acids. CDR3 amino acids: CASSTAGTSSYNEQFF. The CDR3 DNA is TGTGCCAGTAGTACCGCGGGGACTAGTTCCTACAATGAGCAGTTCTTC.

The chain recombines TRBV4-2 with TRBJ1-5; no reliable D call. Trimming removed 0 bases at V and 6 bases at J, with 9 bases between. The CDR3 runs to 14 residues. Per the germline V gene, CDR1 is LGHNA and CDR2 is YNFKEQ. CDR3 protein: CASSQDRRVQPQHF. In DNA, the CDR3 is TGTGCCAGCAGCCAAGATCGGAGGGTTCAGCCCCAGCATTTT.

The CDR3 DNA is TGTGCCAGCAGTGCCTCCATTCTAGCGGGAGTTGCTGATACGCAGTATTTT. Translating gives CASSASILAGVADTQYF. The chain is built from TRBV2 and TRBJ2-3, with 10 nucleotides matching TRBD2. Germline trimming cut 4 bases from V and 6 bases from J; bases unmatched to any gene: 13. The germline gives CDR1 SNHLY, CDR2 FYNNEI. The CDR3 spans 17 residues.

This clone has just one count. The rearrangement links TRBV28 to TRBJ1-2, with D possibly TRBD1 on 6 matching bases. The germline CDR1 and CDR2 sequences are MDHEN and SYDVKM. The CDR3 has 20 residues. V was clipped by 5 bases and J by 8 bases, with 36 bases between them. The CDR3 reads CASSPYSYGQRYPYTSGYTF. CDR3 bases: TGTGCCAGCAGTCCCTACTCATATGGACAGCGTTACCCCTATACTAGCGGCTACACCTTC.

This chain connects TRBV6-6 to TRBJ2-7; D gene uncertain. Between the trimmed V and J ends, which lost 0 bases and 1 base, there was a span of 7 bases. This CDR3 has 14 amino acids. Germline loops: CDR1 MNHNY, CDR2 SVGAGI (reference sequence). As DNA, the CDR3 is TGTGCCAGCAGTTACTCTGGGCCTTCCTACGAGCAGTACTTC. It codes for CASSYSGPSYEQYF.

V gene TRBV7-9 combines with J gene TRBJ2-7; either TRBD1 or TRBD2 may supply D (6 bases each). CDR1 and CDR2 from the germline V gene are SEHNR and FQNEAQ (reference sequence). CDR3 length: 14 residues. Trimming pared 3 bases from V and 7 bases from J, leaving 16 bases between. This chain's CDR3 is CASSFGGPGEEQYF. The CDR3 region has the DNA TGTGCCAGCAGCTTCGGGGGCCCGGGTGAGGAGCAGTACTTC. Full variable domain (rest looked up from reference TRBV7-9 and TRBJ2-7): DTGVSQNPRHKITKRGQNVTFRCDPISEHNRLYWYRQTLGQGPEFLTYFQNEAQLEKSRLLSDRFSAERPKGSFSTLEIQRTEQGDSAMYLCASSFGGPGEEQYFGPGTRLTVT.

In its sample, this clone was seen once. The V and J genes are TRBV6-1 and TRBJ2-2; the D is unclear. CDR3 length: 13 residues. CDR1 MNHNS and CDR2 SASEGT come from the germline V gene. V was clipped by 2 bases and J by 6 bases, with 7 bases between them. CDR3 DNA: TGTGCCAGCAGTGAAAGAATAGCCGGGGAGCTGTTTTTT. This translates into CASSERIAGELFF.

The CDR3 sequence: CASSDGTVYSNQPQHF. The CDR3 bases are TGTGCCAGCAGTGACGGGACAGTATATAGCAATCAGCCCCAGCATTTT. The rearrangement links TRBV6-1 to TRBJ1-5; TRBD1 aligns across 7 bases. The CDR3 totals 16 residues. After removal of 3 bases from V and 0 bases from J, the junction contained 5 bases not matched to a gene. In germline, CDR1 is MNHNS, CDR2 SASEGT.

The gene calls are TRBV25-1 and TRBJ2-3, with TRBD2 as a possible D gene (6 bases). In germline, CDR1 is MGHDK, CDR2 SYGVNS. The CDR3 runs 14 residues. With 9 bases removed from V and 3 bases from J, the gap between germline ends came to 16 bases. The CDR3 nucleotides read TGTGCCAGTGAGGGAGGACTGGGGACAGATACGCAGTATTTT. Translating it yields CASEGGLGTDTQYF. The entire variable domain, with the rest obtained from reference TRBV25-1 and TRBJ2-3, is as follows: EADIYQTPRYLVIGTGKKITLECSQTMGHDKMYWYQQDPGMELHLIHYSYGVNSTEKGDLSSESTVSRIRTEHFPLTLESARPSHTSQYLCASEGGLGTDTQYFGPGTRLTVL.

The CDR3 is CAWSTGVPGNTIYF. For the CDR3, the DNA is TGTGCCTGGAGCACAGGGGTCCCTGGAAACACCATATATTTT. The gene calls are TRBV30 and TRBJ1-3; 7 bases align to TRBD1. The CDR3 loop spans 14 amino acids. V shed 3 bases, J shed 2 bases, and the junction held 4 bases outside the gene matches. Germline-derived CDR1 and CDR2 are GTSNPN and SVGIG (reference sequence).

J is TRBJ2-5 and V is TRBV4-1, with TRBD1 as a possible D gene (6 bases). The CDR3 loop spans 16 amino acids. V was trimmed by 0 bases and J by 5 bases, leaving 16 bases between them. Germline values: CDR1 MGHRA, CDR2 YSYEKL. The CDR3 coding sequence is TGCGCCAGCAGCCAAGACGCAGGGACAATTCGGGAGACCCAGTACTTC. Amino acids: CASSQDAGTIRETQYF.

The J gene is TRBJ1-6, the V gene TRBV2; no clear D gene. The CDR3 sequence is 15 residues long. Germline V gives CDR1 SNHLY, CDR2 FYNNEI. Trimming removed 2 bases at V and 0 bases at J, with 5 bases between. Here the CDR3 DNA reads TGTGCCAGCAGTGAAACCCGCTCCTATAATTCACCCCTCCACTTT. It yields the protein CASSETRSYNSPLHF.

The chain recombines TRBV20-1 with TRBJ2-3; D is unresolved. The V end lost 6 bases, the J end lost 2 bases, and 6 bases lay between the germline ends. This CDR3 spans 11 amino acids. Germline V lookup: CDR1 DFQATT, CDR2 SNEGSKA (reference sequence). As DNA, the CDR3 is TGCAGTGCCAAATTCACAGATACGCAGTATTTT. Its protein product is CSAKFTDTQYF.

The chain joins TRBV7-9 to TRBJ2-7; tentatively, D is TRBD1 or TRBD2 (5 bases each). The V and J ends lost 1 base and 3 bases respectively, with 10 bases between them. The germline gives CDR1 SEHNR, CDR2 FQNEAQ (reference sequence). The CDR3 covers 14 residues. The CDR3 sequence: CASSLDGANYEQYF. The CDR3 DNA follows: TGTGCCAGCAGCTTAGACGGGGCTAACTACGAGCAGTACTTC. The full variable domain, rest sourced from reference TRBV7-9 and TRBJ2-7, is DTGVSQNPRHKITKRGQNVTFRCDPISEHNRLYWYRQTLGQGPEFLTYFQNEAQLEKSRLLSDRFSAERPKGSFSTLEIQRTEQGDSAMYLCASSLDGANYEQYFGPGTRLTVT.

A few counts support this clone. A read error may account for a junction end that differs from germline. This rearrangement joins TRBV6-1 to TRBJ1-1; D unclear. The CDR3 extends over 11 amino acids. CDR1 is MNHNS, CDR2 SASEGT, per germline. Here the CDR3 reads CASSENAEAFF. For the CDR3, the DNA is TGTGCCAGCAGTGAGAACGCTGAAGCTTTCTTT.

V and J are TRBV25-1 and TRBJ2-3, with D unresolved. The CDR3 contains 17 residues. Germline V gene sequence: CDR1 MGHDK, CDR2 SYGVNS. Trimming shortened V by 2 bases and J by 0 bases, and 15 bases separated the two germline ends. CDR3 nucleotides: TGTGCCAGCAGTGAAAAGCTCCAGGACCCTAGCACAGATACGCAGTATTTT. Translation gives CASSEKLQDPSTDTQYF.

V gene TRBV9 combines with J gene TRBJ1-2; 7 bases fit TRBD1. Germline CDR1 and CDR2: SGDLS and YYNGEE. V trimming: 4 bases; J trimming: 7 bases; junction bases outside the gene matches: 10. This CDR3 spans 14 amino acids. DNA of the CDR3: TGTGCCAGCAGCCTTGACAGGGCAACTACTGGCTACACCTTC. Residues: CASSLDRATTGYTF.

The CDR3 DNA follows: TGCGCCAGCAGCGCCGGGGACAGGGGTTCTGAGCAGTTCTTC. Amino acid sequence: CASSAGDRGSEQFF. This sequence joins TRBV5-1 and TRBJ2-1; the match to TRBD1 covers 10 bases. The V segment lost 4 bases and the J segment 9 bases; nucleotides outside the gene matches: 7. The CDR3 runs 14 residues. The germline V gene encodes CDR1 SGHRS and CDR2 YFSETQ.

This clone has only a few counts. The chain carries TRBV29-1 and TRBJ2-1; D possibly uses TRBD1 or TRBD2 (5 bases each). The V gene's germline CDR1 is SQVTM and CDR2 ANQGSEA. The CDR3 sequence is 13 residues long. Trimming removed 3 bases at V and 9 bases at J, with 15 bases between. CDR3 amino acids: CSVEGPLQAEQFF. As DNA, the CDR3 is TGCAGCGTTGAGGGACCCCTCCAAGCTGAGCAGTTCTTC.

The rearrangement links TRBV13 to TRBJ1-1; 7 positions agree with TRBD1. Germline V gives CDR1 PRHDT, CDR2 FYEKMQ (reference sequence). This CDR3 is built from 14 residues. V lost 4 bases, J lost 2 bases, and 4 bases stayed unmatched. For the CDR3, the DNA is TGTGCCAGCAGCTCCAAGGGGGCTAACACTGAAGCTTTCTTT. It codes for CASSSKGANTEAFF.

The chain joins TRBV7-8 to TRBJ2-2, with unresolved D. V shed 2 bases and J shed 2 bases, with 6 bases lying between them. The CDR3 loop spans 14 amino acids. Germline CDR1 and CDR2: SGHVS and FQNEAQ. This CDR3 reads CASSLYGNTGELFF. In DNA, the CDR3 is TGTGCCAGCAGCTTATACGGAAACACCGGGGAGCTGTTTTTT.

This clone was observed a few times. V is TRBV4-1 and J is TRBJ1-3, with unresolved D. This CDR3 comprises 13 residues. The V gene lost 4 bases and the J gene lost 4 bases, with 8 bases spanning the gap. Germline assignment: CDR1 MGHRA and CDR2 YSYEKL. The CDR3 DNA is TGCGCCAGCAGCCCTTTCGGGGGAAACACCATATATTTT. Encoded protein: CASSPFGGNTIYF.

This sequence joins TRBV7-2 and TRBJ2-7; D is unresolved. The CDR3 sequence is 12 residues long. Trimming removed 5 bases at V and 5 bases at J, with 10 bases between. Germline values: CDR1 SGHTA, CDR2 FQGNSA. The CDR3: CASSTLNHEQYF. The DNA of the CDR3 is TGTGCCAGCAGCACCCTCAACCACGAGCAGTACTTC.

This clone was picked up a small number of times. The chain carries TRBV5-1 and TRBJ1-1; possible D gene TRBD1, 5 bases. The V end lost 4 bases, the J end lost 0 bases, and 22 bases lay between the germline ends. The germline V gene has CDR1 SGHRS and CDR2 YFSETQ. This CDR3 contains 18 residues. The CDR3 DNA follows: TGCGCCAGCAGCCCCTCTGGTTTCAAGGACATCATGAACACTGAAGCTTTCTTT. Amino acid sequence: CASSPSGFKDIMNTEAFF.

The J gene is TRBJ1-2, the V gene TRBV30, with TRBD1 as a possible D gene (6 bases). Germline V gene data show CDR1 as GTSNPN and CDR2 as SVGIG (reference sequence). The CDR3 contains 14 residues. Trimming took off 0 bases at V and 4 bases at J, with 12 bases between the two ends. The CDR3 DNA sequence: TGTGCCTGGAGTGTACGTGGCAGGGGCTATGGCTACACCTTC. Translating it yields CAWSVRGRGYGYTF.

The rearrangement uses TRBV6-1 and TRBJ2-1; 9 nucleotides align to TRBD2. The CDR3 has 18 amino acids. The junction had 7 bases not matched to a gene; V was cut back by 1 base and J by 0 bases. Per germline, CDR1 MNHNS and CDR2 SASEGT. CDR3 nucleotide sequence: TGTGCCAGCAGTGAAGGGGCTGGTAGCGGGAGCTCCTACAATGAGCAGTTCTTC. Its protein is CASSEGAGSGSSYNEQFF.